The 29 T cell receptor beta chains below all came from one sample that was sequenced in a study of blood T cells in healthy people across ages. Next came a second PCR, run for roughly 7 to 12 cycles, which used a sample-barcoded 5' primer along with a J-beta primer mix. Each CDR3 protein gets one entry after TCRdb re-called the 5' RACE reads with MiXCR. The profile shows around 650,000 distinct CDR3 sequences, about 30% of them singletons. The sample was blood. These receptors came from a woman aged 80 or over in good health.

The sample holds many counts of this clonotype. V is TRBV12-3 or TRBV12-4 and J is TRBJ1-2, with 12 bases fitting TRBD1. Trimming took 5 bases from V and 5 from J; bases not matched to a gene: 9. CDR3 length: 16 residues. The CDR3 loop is CASSREGQGARYGYTF. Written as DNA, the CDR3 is TGTGCCAGCAGTCGTGAGGGACAGGGGGCAAGATATGGCTACACCTTC.

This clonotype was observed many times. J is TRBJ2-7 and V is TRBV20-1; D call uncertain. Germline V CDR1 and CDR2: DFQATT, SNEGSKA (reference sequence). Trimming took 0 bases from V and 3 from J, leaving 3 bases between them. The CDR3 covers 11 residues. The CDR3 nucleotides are TGCAGTGCTAGAGATTTCTACGAGCAGTACTTC. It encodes CSARDFYEQYF.

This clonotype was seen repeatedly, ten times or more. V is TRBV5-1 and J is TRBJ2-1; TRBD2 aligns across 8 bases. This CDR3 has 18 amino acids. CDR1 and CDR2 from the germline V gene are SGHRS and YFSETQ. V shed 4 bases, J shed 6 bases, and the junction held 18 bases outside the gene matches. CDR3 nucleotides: TGCGCCAGCAGCCTCACTTGGAGTCAGCGGGGGTGGGGCAATGAGCAGTTCTTC. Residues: CASSLTWSQRGWGNEQFF.

For the CDR3, the DNA is TGTGCCAGCAGTTACCCCACTCTCTTTAGAGGGACGATTTCCTACGAGCAGTACTTC. The encoded protein is CASSYPTLFRGTISYEQYF. V usage is TRBV6-5 and J usage is TRBJ2-7, with D perhaps matching TRBD1 or TRBD2 (5 bases each). Germline values: CDR1 MNHEY, CDR2 SVGAGI. Trimming stripped 2 bases from V and 1 base from J, with 24 bases between. CDR3 length: 19 amino acids.

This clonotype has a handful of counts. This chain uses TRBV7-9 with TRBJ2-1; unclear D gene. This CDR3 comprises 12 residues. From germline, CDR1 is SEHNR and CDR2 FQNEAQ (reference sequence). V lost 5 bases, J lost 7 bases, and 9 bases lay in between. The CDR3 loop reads CASSQVENEQFF. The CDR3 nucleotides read TGTGCCAGCAGCCAGGTGGAGAATGAGCAGTTCTTC.

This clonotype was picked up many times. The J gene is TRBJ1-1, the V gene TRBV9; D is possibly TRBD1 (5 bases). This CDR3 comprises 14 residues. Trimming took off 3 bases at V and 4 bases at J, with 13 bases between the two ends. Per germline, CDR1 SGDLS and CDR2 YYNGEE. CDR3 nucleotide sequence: TGTGCCAGCAGCGCCCAAGGTGGGGGCACTGAAGCTTTCTTT. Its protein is CASSAQGGGTEAFF.

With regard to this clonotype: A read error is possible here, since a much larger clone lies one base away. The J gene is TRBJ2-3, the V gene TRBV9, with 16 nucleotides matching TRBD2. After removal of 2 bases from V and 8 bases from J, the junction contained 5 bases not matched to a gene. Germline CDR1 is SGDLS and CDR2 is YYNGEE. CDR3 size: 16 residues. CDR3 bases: TGTGCCAGCAGCGTCGCCGGGACTAGCGGGGGGGGTACGCAGTATTTT. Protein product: CASSVAGTSGGGTQYF.

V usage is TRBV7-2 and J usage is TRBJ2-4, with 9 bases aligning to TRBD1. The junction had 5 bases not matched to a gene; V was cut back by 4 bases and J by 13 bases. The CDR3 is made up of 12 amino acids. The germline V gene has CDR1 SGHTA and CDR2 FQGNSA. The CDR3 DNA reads TGTGCCAGCAGCTGGACAGGGGCAATGCAGTACTTC. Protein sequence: CASSWTGAMQYF.

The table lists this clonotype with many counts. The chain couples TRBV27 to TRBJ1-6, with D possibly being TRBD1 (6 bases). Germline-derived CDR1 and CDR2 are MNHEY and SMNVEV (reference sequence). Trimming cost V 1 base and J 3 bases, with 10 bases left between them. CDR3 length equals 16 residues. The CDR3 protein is CASSLWQGLYNSPLHF. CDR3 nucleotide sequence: TGTGCCAGCAGTTTATGGCAGGGGCTCTATAATTCACCCCTCCACTTT.

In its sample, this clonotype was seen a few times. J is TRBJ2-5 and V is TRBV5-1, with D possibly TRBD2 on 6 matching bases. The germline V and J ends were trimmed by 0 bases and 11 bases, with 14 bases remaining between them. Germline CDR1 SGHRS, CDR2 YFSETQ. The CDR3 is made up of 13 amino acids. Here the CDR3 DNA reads TGCGCCAGCAGCTTGGCCACCGCGGGGTTGCAGTACTTC. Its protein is CASSLATAGLQYF.

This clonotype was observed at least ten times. CDR3 sequence (DNA): TGTGCCAGCAGTTTTGGACGGGGGGACGGAGAGACCCAGTACTTC. This encodes CASSFGRGDGETQYF. V usage is TRBV6-5 and J usage is TRBJ2-5; 7 bases align to TRBD2. CDR3 length equals 15 residues. Trimming cost V 4 bases and J 4 bases; bases outside gene matches: 9. Per the germline V gene, CDR1 is MNHEY and CDR2 is SVGAGI.

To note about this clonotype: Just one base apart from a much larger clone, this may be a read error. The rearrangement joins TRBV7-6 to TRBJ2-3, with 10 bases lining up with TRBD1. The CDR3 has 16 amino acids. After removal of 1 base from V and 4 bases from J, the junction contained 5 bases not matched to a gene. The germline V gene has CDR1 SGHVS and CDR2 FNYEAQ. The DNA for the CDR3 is TGTGCCAGCAGCTTAGGGGGACAGGGGACGGCAGATACGCAGTATTTT. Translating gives CASSLGGQGTADTQYF.

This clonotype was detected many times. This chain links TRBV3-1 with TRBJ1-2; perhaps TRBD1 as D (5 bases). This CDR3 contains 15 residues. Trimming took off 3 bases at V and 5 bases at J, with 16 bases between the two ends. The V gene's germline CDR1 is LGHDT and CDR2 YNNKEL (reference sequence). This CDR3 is CASSHDGTPMYGYTF. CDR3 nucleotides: TGTGCCAGCAGCCACGACGGGACCCCGATGTATGGCTACACCTTC.

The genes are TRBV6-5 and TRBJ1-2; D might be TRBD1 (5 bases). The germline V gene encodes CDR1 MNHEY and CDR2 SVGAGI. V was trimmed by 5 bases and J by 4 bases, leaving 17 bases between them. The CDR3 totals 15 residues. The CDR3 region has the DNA TGTGCCAGCAGTGACGGGACGCGGGCGTCCTATGGCTACACCTTC. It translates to CASSDGTRASYGYTF.

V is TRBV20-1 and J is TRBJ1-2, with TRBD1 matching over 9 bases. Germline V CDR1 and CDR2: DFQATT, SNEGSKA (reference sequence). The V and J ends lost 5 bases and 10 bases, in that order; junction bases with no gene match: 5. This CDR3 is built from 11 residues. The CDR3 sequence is CSARTGEDYTF. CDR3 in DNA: TGCAGTGCTCGGACAGGGGAGGACTACACCTTC.

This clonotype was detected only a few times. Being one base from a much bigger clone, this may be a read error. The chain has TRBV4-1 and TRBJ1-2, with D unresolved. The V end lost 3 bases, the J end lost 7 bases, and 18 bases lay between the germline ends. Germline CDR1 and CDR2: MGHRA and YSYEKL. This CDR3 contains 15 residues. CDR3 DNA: TGCGCCAGCAGCCATTCCCCGGGAAACAACCGTGGCTACACCTTC. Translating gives CASSHSPGNNRGYTF.

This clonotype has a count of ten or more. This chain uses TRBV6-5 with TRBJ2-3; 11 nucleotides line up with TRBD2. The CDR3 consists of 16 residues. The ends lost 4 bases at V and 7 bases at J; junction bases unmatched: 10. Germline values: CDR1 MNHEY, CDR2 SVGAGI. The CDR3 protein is CASSSLTSGGGNTQYF. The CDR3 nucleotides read TGTGCCAGCAGTTCCCTAACTAGCGGGGGCGGCAATACGCAGTATTTT.

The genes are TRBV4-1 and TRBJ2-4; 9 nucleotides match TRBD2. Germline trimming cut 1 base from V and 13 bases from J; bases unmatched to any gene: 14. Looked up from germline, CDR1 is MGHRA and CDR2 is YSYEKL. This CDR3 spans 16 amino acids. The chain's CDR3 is CASSQVGSGGQSRQYF. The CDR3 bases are TGCGCCAGCAGCCAAGTAGGTAGCGGGGGTCAATCGCGGCAGTACTTC.

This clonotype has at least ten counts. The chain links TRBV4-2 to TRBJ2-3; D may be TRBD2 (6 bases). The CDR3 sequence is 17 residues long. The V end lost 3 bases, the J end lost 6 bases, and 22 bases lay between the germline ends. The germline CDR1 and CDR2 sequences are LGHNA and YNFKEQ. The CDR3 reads CASSQAIADHRSDTQYF. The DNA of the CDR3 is TGTGCCAGCAGCCAGGCCATAGCGGACCACCGGAGCGATACGCAGTATTTT.

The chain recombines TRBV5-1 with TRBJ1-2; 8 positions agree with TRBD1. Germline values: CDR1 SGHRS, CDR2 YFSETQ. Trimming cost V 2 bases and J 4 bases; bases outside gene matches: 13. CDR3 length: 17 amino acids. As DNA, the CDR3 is TGCGCCAGCAGCTTACCAATCCCGGGACAGGCCCCCTATGGCTACACCTTC. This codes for CASSLPIPGQAPYGYTF. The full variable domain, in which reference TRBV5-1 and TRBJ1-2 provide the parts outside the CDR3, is KAGVTQTPRYLIKTRGQQVTLSCSPISGHRSVSWYQQTPGQGLQFLFEYFSETQRNKGNFPGRFSGRQFSNSRSEMNVSTLELGDSALYLCASSLPIPGQAPYGYTFGSGTRLTVV.

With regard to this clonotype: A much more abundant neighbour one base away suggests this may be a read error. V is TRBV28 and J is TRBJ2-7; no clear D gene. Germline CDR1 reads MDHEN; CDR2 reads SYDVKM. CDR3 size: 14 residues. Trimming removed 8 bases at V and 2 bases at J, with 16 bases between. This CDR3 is CASQRGQQPYEQYF. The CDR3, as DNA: TGTGCCAGCCAGCGTGGCCAGCAACCCTACGAGCAGTACTTC.

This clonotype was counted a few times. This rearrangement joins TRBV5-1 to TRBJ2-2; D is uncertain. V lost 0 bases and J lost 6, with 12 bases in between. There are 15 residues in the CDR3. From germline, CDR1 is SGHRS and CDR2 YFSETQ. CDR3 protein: CASSLGQLDAGELFF. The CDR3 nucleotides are TGCGCCAGCAGCTTGGGCCAGTTGGACGCCGGGGAGCTGTTTTTT.

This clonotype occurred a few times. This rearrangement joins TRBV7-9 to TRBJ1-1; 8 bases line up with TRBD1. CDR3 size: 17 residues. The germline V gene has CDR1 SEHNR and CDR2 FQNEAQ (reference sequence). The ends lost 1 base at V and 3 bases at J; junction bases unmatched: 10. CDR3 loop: CASSLDQGAGGDTEAFF. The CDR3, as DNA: TGTGCCAGCAGCTTAGATCAGGGGGCGGGCGGGGACACTGAAGCTTTCTTT.

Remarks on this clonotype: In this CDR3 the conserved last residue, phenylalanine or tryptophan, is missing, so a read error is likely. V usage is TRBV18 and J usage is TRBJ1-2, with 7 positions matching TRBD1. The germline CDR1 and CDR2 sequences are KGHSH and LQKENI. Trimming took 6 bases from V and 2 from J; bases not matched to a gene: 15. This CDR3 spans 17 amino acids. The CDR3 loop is CASSQPGQRRPNYGYTC. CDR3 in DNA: TGTGCCAGCTCCCAGCCGGGACAGCGAAGACCAAACTATGGCTACACCTGC.

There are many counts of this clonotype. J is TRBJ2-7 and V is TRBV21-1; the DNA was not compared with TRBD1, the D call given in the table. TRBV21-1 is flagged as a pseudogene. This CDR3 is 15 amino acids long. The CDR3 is CASSKEPGLPYEQYF. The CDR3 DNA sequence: TGTGCCAGCAGCAAAGAACCAGGGTTGCCCTACGAGCAGTACTTC.

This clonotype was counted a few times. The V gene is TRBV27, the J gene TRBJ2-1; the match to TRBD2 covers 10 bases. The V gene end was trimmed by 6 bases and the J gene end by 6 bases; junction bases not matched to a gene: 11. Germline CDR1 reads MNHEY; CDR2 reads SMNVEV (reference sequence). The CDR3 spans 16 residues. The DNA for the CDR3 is TGTGCCAGCAGGGCTAGGAAGCGGGGGGGGGGCAATGAGCAGTTCTTC. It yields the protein CASRARKRGGGNEQFF.

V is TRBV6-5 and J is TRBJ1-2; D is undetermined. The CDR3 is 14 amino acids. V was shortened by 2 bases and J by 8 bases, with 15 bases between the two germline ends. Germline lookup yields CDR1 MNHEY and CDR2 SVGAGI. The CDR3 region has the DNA TGTGCCAGCAGTTACGAGAGTACCAACTTCGGCTACACCTTC. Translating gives CASSYESTNFGYTF.

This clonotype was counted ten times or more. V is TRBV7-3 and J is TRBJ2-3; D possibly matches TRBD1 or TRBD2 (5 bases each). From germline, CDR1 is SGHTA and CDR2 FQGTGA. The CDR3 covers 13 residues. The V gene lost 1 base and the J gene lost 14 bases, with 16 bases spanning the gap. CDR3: CASSLMGQGPPYF. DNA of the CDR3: TGTGCCAGCAGCTTAATGGGGCAGGGACCTCCGTATTTT.

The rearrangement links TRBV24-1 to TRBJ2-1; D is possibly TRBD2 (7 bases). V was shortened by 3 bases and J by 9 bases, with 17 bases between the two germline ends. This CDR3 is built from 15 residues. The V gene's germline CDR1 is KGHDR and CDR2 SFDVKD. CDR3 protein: CATSDRRGGPLEQFF. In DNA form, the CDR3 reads TGTGCCACCAGTGATAGGAGGGGGGGGCCCCTTGAGCAGTTCTTC.